The sequence of this TCR beta chain was determined in a study of T cell responses to AZD1222 COVID-19 vaccine. General observations from the study: Repertoires were obtained only post-peak T cell response. Researchers report vaccine-associated CD4 TCRs spanning spike, with dominance at 160-218 and 743-854. Nearly half of spike-specific TCRs reportedly target unmutated variant regions.

Between the trimmed V and J ends, which lost 5 bases and 8 bases, there was a span of 10 bases. This CDR3 has 11 amino acids. Looked up from germline, CDR1 is DFQATT and CDR2 is SNEGSKA (reference sequence). With regard to this clone: Its antigen is not known.

Here immunoSEQ multiplex PCR was the method, and the copy in TCRdb shows in-frame clones only, minus some. Of under 200,000 clones in the sample, approximately 90% were seen once. Whether given at about 4 or about 12 weeks, second doses were pooled. The source is an adult who received the AZD1222 COVID-19 vaccine. The sample was peripheral blood, taken 28 days after the second AZD1222 dose. The V and J genes are TRBV20-1 and TRBJ2-1; D not resolved. CDR3: CSAGRLDEQFF. DNA of the CDR3: TGCAGTGCTGGCCGCCTCGATGAGCAGTTCTTC.